A single sample gave rise to the 13 T cell receptor beta chains below, sequenced in a study of cytomegalovirus exposure and HLA in healthy donors. The PCR had 60 Vbeta and 13 Jbeta primers. Sequenced by immunoSEQ multiplex PCR; TCRdb stores in-frame clones only, minus some. The sample carries about 130,000 clones, around three quarters recorded once. The specimen sequenced was PBMCs. All receptors derive from a woman in her forties or fifties in good health and CMV-seronegative.

The genes are TRBV5-1 and TRBJ2-1, with a possible D match to TRBD1 (5 bases). V lost 0 bases to trimming and J lost 14 bases, with 15 bases between them. From germline, CDR1 is SGHRS and CDR2 YFSETQ. The CDR3 is 13 amino acids. CDR3 DNA: TGCGCCAGCAGCTTGGATCCGGATGGGGCCAAGTTCTTC. It specifies CASSLDPDGAKFF.

The rearrangement uses TRBV6-5 and TRBJ2-7; TRBD1 agrees at 7 bases. CDR3 length equals 12 residues. Per the germline V gene, CDR1 is MNHEY and CDR2 is SVGAGI. V shed 11 bases, J shed 3 bases, and the junction held 7 bases outside the gene matches. CDR3 in DNA: TGTGCCGCCGGGACAGCTCTCTACGAGCAGTACTTC. Its protein is CAAGTALYEQYF.

The chain has TRBV4-1 and TRBJ1-2; D is uncertain. This CDR3 is 18 amino acids long. V shed 0 bases and J shed 2 bases, with 19 bases lying between them. The germline gives CDR1 MGHRA, CDR2 YSYEKL. CDR3: CASSQDLGRRGRNYGYTF. The CDR3 nucleotides are TGCGCCAGCAGCCAAGATCTGGGTAGACGGGGTCGCAACTATGGCTACACCTTC.

V gene TRBV7-9 combines with J gene TRBJ1-2, with 8 bases matching TRBD1. The CDR3 loop spans 16 amino acids. The V and J ends lost 5 bases and 3 bases, in that order; junction bases with no gene match: 11. Germline CDR1 is SEHNR and CDR2 is FQNEAQ (reference sequence). The CDR3: CASSLNTGGQDYGYTF. The CDR3 DNA sequence: TGTGCCAGCAGCCTCAACACAGGGGGACAGGACTATGGCTACACCTTC.

V and J are TRBV2 and TRBJ1-1; TRBD1 matches at 8 bases. CDR1 and CDR2 (germline): SNHLY, FYNNEI. Losses at the gene ends were 7 bases for V and 0 bases for J; bases not matched to a gene: 7. There are 15 residues in the CDR3. The CDR3 DNA reads as TGTGCCAGCAACCCGACAGGGGCCCTGAACACTGAAGCTTTCTTT. The encoded protein is CASNPTGALNTEAFF.

The V gene is TRBV29-1, the J gene TRBJ1-2; possibly TRBD1 for D (5 bases). CDR3 size: 15 residues. Germline V CDR1 and CDR2: SQVTM, ANQGSEA. V shed 2 bases and J shed 0 bases, with 13 bases lying between them. The CDR3 region has the DNA TGCAGCGTTGAAAGAGGAGACAGCCCTAACTATGGCTACACCTTC. It yields the protein CSVERGDSPNYGYTF.

The genes are TRBV29-1 and TRBJ2-5; D perhaps matches TRBD1 (7 bases). The CDR3 runs 14 residues. Germline CDR1 SQVTM, CDR2 ANQGSEA. The germline V and J ends were trimmed by 4 bases and 5 bases, with 17 bases remaining between them. In DNA form, the CDR3 reads TGCAGCGTTGGCGACCCACAGGGGAGGGAGACCCAGTACTTC. Translation: CSVGDPQGRETQYF.

The V call is TRBV11-3, the J call TRBJ2-5, with D perhaps TRBD1 (5 bases). The CDR3 consists of 13 residues. Trimming removed 6 bases from V and 5 bases from J, with 13 bases in between. Germline loops: CDR1 SGHNT, CDR2 YENEEA. The CDR3 loop reads CASSPGPGETQYF. The DNA of the CDR3 is TGTGCCAGCAGTCCCGGCCCAGGGGAGACCCAGTACTTC.

The J gene is TRBJ2-5, the V gene TRBV5-1, with 10 bases lining up with TRBD1. This CDR3 comprises 14 residues. V shed 2 bases, J shed 4 bases, and the junction held 2 bases outside the gene matches. Germline V gives CDR1 SGHRS, CDR2 YFSETQ. The chain's CDR3 is CASSLGTGVETQYF. The DNA for the CDR3 is TGCGCCAGCAGCTTAGGGACAGGGGTAGAGACCCAGTACTTC.

This chain connects TRBV5-4 to TRBJ1-2; 7 positions agree with TRBD1. Germline V gene sequence: CDR1 SGHNT, CDR2 YYREEE (reference sequence). The CDR3 is 14 amino acids. V lost 7 bases and J lost 0; bases outside the gene matches: 6. The CDR3 bases are TGTGCCAGCTTTCGGGACAGCTCTAACTATGGCTACACCTTC. It yields the protein CASFRDSSNYGYTF.

This clone is a singleton in its sample. The genes are TRBV4-1 and TRBJ1-5; weak D call: TRBD1 (5 bases). The CDR3 is made up of 17 amino acids. CDR1 MGHRA and CDR2 YSYEKL come from the germline V gene. V was shortened by 1 base and J by 0 bases, with 13 bases between the two germline ends. The chain's CDR3 is CASSQARVSYSNQPQHF. DNA of the CDR3: TGCGCCAGCAGCCAAGCCAGGGTCTCCTATAGCAATCAGCCCCAGCATTTT.

This clone was seen once. Germline and junction disagree at one end, which may indicate a read error. The chain is built from TRBV7-7 and TRBJ2-3; 11 bases agree with TRBD1. The CDR3 is 14 amino acids. In germline, CDR1 is SSHAT, CDR2 FNYEAQ (reference sequence). The CDR3 bases are TGTGCTAGCAGCCCGGGACAGGGGGAGGATACGCAGTATTTT. It codes for CASSPGQGEDTQYF.

The V and J genes are TRBV28 and TRBJ2-6; tentatively, D is TRBD1 (6 bases). Trimming left V 10 bases short and J 2 bases short, with 9 bases between. Germline lookup yields CDR1 MDHEN and CDR2 SYDVKM. This CDR3 contains 13 residues. The CDR3 sequence is CAIQGPGANVLTF. The CDR3, as DNA: TGTGCCATCCAGGGGCCTGGGGCCAACGTCCTGACTTTC.